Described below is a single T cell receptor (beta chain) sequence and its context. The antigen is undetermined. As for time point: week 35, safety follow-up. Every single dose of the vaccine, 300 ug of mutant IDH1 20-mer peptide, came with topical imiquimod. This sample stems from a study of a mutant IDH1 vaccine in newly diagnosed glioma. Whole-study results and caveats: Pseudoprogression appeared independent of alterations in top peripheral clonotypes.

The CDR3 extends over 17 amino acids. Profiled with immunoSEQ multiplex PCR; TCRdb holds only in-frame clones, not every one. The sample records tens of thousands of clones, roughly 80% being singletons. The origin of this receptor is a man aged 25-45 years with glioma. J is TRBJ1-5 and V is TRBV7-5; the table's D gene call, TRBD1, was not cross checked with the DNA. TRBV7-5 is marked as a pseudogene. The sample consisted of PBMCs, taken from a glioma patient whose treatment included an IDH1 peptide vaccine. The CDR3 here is CARSLGTSPRGNQPQHF. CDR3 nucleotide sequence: TGTGCCAGAAGCCTAGGGACATCACCCAGGGGCAATCAGCCCCAGCATTTT.